This paragraph reports one T cell receptor (beta chain). Its binding antigen is unknown. Base qualities were left out, and no much larger clone turns up one base away. The data originate from a study of T cell responses to AZD1222 COVID-19 vaccine (dated by TCRdb to 2020 to 2022). At the level of the whole study: AZD1222 recipients whose second dose came at about 4 weeks and those whose second dose came at about 12 weeks were combined into one group, since spike-specific TCR depth and breadth did not differ between the two schedules. A total of over 230 trial participants underwent TCR sequencing, of whom approximately 210 received two doses of AZD1222 and some 25 received two doses of the MenACWY control vaccine. Trial participants were enrolled into age subgroups of 18-55, 56-69 and 70-plus years, which contained roughly 140, 27 and 60 TCR-sequenced participants, respectively.

The sample's time point label, in plain terms: baseline before first vaccination. Vaccinee samples were obtained from the UK trials COV001 and COV002, which included a single-blind randomized controlled phase 2/3 trial of AZD1222 (ChAdOx1 nCoV-19) in healthy adults. Trial participant PBMC samples were collected at day 0 and day 28 after the second dose for TCRbeta chain sequencing. Study-wide conclusions, independent of this receptor: The 56-69-year group was small, and its depth increase did not reach significance, likely because of low power. Reportedly, close to half of the unique spike-specific TCRs recognized epitopes lying outside the regions that are mutated in the B.1.351 and B.1.1.7 variants. CD4 TCRs associated with the vaccine covered the entire spike protein, and the dominant responses were in regions 160-218 and 743-854. Spike-specific TCR breadth and depth rose significantly after two AZD1222 doses compared with day 0 and with MenACWY recipients. Conclusions about previously exposed vaccinees were limited because only six AZD1222 recipients were SARS-CoV-2 seropositive at baseline. Because no samples from the day 14 peak response were available, repertoires could be characterized only after the peak T cell response. Participants were mostly white British and included more females than males, and it was suggested by the authors that clonal diversity may have been underestimated.

The CDR3 regions of human TCRbeta chains were analyzed by immunosequencing. The source study handled its data this way. Repertoire TCRs were checked for matches against a reference library of SARS-CoV-2-specific TCRs that had been generated using the MIRA antigen-specificity platform. Breadth was defined as the fraction of unique TCRs that were SARS-CoV-2-associated. Depth was defined as the fraction of total T cells that were SARS-CoV-2-associated. Using the MIRA data, each spike-specific TCR was assigned both to the spike region to which the TCR was reactive and to a CD4 or CD8 class. Log10-transformed breadth and depth values were compared by one-way ANOVA with Sidak's multiple comparisons tests. TCRdb mirrors the immuneACCESS table, restricted to in-frame sequences. Some clones are absent from its copies; in checked studies, under half trace to an unresolved V gene, and the reason for the others is unknown. The V and J calls and clone size are taken from that table; D and trimming were inferred from the DNA. The sample table shows roughly 170,000 clones, and 93% are seen once. The ten largest clones capture 0.7% to 0.9% of the sample.

Sample: peripheral blood, taken on day 0 of AZD1222 vaccination. The sequence derives from an adult in good health.

In nucleotide form, the sequence is TGCGCCAGCAGCTTGGCTTTTCGTTCGGGGGGATCTGGTTCTAATGAAAAACTGTTTTTT. Its product reads: CASSLAFRSGGSGSNEKLFF. The V and J genes are TRBV5-1 and TRBJ1-4; the D segment could be TRBD1, given 5 matching bases. From cysteine to phenylalanine, the CDR3 is 20 amino acids long. Only CDR3 DNA remains: 60 bases, in frame from the first base. The germline V gene specifies SGHRS as CDR1 and YFSETQ as CDR2. Trimming removed 0 bases from V and 3 bases from J, leaving 24 bases between the germline ends.